These T cell receptor beta chains were read from a single sample in a study of CD8+ T cells in alopecia areata. Sequencing was performed with immunoSEQ multiplex PCR; in TCRdb, only in-frame clones are kept and a portion is missing. Of approximately 91,000 clones in the sample, less than 50% were seen once. The sample comprised CD4+ T cells sorted from blood. The receptors shown here come from a human donor with alopecia areata. CDR3s include the opening cysteine and the closing phenylalanine or tryptophan. Size is omitted from some rows. Given values are once, few, many or a class for expanded clones.

clone size: few; V gene: TRBV7-8; CDR3 protein: CASSWDRNYEQYF
clone size: .; V gene: TRBV29-1; CDR3 protein: CSVPRPGTANTGELFF
clone size: .; V gene: TRBV29-1; CDR3 protein: CSVESWDGYGYTF
clone size: .; V gene: TRBV29-1; CDR3 protein: CSVETSQGNEQFF
clone size: .; V gene: TRBV5-5; CDR3 protein: CASSLSGNQPQHF
clone size: .; V gene: TRBV27; CDR3 protein: CASPPPGGPWGYTF
clone size: .; V gene: TRBV25-1; CDR3 protein: CASSDSTYEQYF
clone size: few; V gene: TRBV7-2; CDR3 protein: CASSSTSSGQETQYF
clone size: .; V gene: TRBV30; CDR3 protein: CAWRGWRGGQETQYF
clone size: .; V gene: TRBV7-2; CDR3 protein: CASSPRGGVYNEQFF
clone size: .; V gene: TRBV27; CDR3 protein: CATRNSGANVLTF
clone size: .; V gene: TRBV30; CDR3 protein: CAWSARTLYF
clone size: few; V gene: TRBV29-1; CDR3 protein: CSGADNSYEQYF
clone size: few; V gene: TRBV29-1; CDR3 protein: CSVGQTDGTNTDTQYF
clone size: few; V gene: TRBV6-5; CDR3 protein: CASRWSTSPLHF
clone size: few; V gene: TRBV30; CDR3 protein: CASGRTNTGELFF
clone size: once; V gene: TRBV29-1; CDR3 protein: CSVESSGQKYNEQFF
clone size: few; V gene: TRBV29-1; CDR3 protein: CSVPTLGTYNEQFF
clone size: few; V gene: TRBV2; CDR3 protein: CASFRDRGNEQFF
clone size: few; V gene: TRBV7-9; CDR3 protein: CASSPDRASEQYF
clone size: .; V gene: TRBV29-1; CDR3 protein: CSVVRDRVLETQYF
clone size: few; V gene: TRBV29-1; CDR3 protein: CSDKPTSGDEQFF
clone size: .; V gene: TRBV9; CDR3 protein: CASSVETDYGYTF
clone size: .; V gene: TRBV30; CDR3 protein: CAWSAGEETQYF
clone size: .; V gene: TRBV23-1; CDR3 protein: CASSQSKWQGAYEQYF
clone size: few; V gene: TRBV30; CDR3 protein: CAWTHRNQQYF
clone size: .; V gene: TRBV29-1; CDR3 protein: CSVVGISDEQYF
clone size: .; V gene: TRBV29-1; CDR3 protein: CSVFDRGHDGYTF